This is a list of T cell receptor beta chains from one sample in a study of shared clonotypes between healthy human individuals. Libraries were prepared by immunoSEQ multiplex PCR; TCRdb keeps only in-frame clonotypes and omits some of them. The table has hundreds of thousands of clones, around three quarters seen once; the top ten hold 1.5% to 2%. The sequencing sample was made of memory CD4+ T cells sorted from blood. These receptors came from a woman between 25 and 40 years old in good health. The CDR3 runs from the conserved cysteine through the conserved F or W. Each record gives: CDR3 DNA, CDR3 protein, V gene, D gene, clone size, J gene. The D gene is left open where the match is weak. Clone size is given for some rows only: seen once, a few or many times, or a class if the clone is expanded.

TGTGCCAGTAGTATTCGGCGGACGAACACTGAAGCTTTCTTT CASSIRRTNTEAFF TRBV19 NA NA TRBJ1-1
TGTGCCAGTTCAGTTCATGCGGGATATGAAAAACTGTTTTTT CASSVHAGYEKLFF TRBV19 NA NA TRBJ1-4
TGTGCCAGCAGCCCCGGGACACTCAACACCGGGGAGCTGTTTTTT CASSPGTLNTGELFF TRBV7-6 NA NA TRBJ2-2
TGTGCCAGCAGTTTTGAAGCTACTGGGGCCAACGTCCTGACTTTC CASSFEATGANVLTF TRBV28 NA once TRBJ2-6
TGTGCCAGCAGTGCTGGGTGGCCATTGCTAGCCAAAAACATTCAGTACTTC CASSAGWPLLAKNIQYF TRBV2 NA once TRBJ2-4
TGTGCCAGCAGTTACTCGAACTCGAGGGAGTACTTC CASSYSNSREYF TRBV6-5 NA NA TRBJ2-5
TGTGCCAGCAGCTTAAGGGACATCCTTCAGAGTACTGAAAAACTGTTTTTT CASSLRDILQSTEKLFF TRBV7-9 NA NA TRBJ1-4
TGTGCCAGCAGACAGGGGGCTGCTAATGAAAAACTGTTTTTT CASRQGAANEKLFF TRBV2 TRBD1 NA TRBJ1-4
TGTGCCAGCATCAGTAGACTGACCTCTGGAAACACCATATATTTT CASISRLTSGNTIYF TRBV28 NA NA TRBJ1-3
TGTGCCAGCAGCTTTGATAGCGGGGGTTATGAGCAGTTCTTC CASSFDSGGYEQFF TRBV7-9 TRBD2 NA TRBJ2-1
TGTGCCGGGAATCGGCGGGAGGGACGATACGAGCAGTACTTC CAGNRREGRYEQYF TRBV28 TRBD2 NA TRBJ2-7
TGCGCCAGCAGCTACGGGACCCAAGGGACCCTTAGCAATCAGCCCCAGCATTTT CASSYGTQGTLSNQPQHF TRBV4-1 NA NA TRBJ1-5
TGTGCCAGCAGCTTAACGGGAGTAGATGAGCAGTTCTTC CASSLTGVDEQFF TRBV7-3 NA NA TRBJ2-1